This paragraph reports one TCR beta chain. Its specificity is not known. This sample is drawn from a study of T cell responses to AZD1222 COVID-19 vaccine. This CDR3 has 12 residues. The ends were cut back, 2 bases at V and 6 bases at J, with 5 bases in the middle. Generated by immunoSEQ multiplex PCR, the TCRdb table keeps only in-frame clones and is missing some. The profile covers 65,000 to 85,000 clones, with around nine tenths appearing a single time and about 5.2% taken by the ten largest. Study results and limitations: Seropositive AZD1222 recipients at baseline numbered only five or six. A rise in Spike-specific TCR breadth and depth followed two AZD1222 doses.

The chain carries TRBV12-3 or TRBV12-4 and TRBJ2-1; D uncertain. This sample comprised peripheral blood, obtained on day 0 of AZD1222 vaccination. The sequence was collected from an adult in good health. This chain's CDR3 is CASSLSPNEQFF. CDR3 nucleotides: TGTGCCAGCAGTTTATCCCCCAATGAGCAGTTCTTC.